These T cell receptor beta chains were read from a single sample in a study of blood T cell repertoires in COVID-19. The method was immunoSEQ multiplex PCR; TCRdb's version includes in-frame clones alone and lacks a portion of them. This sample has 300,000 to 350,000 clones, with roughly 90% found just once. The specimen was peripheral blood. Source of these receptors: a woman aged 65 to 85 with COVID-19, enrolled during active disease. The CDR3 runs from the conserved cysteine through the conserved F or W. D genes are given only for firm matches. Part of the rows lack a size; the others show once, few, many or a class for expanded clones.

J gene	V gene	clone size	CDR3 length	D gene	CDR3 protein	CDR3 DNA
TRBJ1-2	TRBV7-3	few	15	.	CASSLSGGTNYGYTF	TGTGCCAGCAGCTTAAGTGGGGGCACAAACTATGGCTACACCTTC
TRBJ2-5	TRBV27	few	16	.	CASSLLGEGTSETQYF	TGTGCCAGCAGTTTATTGGGTGAGGGAACATCAGAGACCCAGTACTTC
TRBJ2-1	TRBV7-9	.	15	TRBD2	CASSRSGGAENEQFF	TGTGCCAGCAGCCGTAGCGGGGGGGCCGAGAATGAGCAGTTCTTC
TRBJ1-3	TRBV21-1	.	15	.	CASSKGTGVENTIYF	TGTGCCAGCAGCAAGGGGACAGGGGTGGAGAACACCATATATTTT
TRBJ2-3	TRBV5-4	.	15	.	CASSLAGQGTDTQYF	TGTGCCAGCAGCTTGGCTGGGCAGGGCACAGATACGCAGTATTTT
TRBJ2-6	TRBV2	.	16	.	CASSESVNSGANVLTF	TGTGCCAGCAGTGAATCGGTGAACTCTGGGGCCAACGTCCTGACTTTC
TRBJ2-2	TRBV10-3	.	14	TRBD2	CAAEGTSNTGELFF	TGTGCCGCGGAGGGGACTAGCAACACCGGGGAGCTGTTTTTT
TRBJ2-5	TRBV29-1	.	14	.	CSVEGDFFQETQYF	TGCAGCGTTGAAGGTGACTTTTTTCAAGAGACCCAGTACTTC
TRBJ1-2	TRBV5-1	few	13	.	CASSLGEPNGYTF	TGCGCCAGCTCCCTGGGCGAACCAAATGGCTACACCTTC
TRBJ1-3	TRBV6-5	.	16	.	CASSYGGISSGNTIYF	TGTGCCAGCAGTTACGGCGGGATCTCCTCTGGAAACACCATATATTTT
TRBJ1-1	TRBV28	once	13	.	CASIQGGATEAFF	TGTGCCAGCATTCAGGGAGGGGCCACTGAAGCTTTCTTT
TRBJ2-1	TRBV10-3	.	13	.	CAIGLASGNEQFF	TGTGCCATCGGGTTGGCTAGTGGGAATGAGCAGTTCTTC
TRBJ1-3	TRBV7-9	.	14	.	CASSFAGSGNTIYF	TGTGCCAGCAGCTTCGCGGGCTCTGGAAACACCATATATTTT
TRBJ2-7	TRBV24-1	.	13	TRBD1	CATAGQGSREQYF	TGTGCCACCGCTGGACAGGGTTCGCGGGAGCAGTACTTC
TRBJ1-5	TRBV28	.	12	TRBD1	CATRQGMRPQHF	TGTGCCACCCGACAGGGAATGAGGCCCCAGCATTTT
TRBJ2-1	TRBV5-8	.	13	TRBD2	CASSWDGGAEQFF	TGTGCCAGCAGCTGGGACGGGGGGGCTGAGCAGTTCTTC
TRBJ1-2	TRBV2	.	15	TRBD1	CASSISLGTGAGYTF	TGTGCCAGCAGTATAAGTCTCGGGACAGGGGCTGGCTACACCTTC
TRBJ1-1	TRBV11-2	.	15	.	CASSSKWGGATEAFF	TGTGCCAGCAGCTCAAAATGGGGAGGGGCCACTGAAGCTTTCTTT
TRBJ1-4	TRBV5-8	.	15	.	CASSLGSGEAEKLFF	TGTGCCAGCAGCTTGGGGTCCGGGGAAGCTGAAAAACTGTTTTTT
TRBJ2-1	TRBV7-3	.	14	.	CASSPTGARHEQFF	TGTGCCAGCAGCCCCACTGGGGCGAGACATGAGCAGTTCTTC
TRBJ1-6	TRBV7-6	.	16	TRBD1	CASSLRTGGLDSPLHF	TGTGCCAGCAGCTTAAGAACAGGGGGCCTTGATTCACCCCTCCACTTT
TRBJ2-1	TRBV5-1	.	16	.	CASSLYQASSYNEQFF	TGCGCCAGCAGCTTGTATCAGGCGAGCTCCTACAATGAGCAGTTCTTC
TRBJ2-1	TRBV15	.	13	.	CATKLRGYNEQFF	TGTGCCACCAAGTTAAGGGGATACAATGAGCAGTTCTTC
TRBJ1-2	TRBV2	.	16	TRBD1	CASIGTGGSFGYGYTF	TGTGCCAGCATAGGGACAGGGGGCTCTTTCGGCTATGGCTACACCTTC
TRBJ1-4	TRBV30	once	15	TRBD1	CAWSREDRKNEKLFF	TGTGCCTGGAGCCGAGAGGACAGGAAAAATGAAAAACTGTTTTTT
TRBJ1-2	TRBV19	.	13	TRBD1	CASGNRGPDGYTF	TGTGCCAGTGGTAACAGGGGACCAGATGGCTACACCTTC
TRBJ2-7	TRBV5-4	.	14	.	CASSLWGRDDEQYF	TGTGCCAGCAGCTTGTGGGGTCGGGATGACGAGCAGTACTTC